This TCR beta chain came from a study of CD8 T cells in ankylosing spondylitis. Germline-derived CDR1 and CDR2 are LGHDT and YNNKEL (reference sequence). V lost 5 bases and J lost 1, with 11 bases in between. The CDR3 spans 14 residues. This clonotype was observed many times. Its antigen is unknown. General study findings and limits: Apparently characteristic of ankylosing spondylitis blood was a TCR beta motif (about eight highly homologous variants). Clones linked to disease were reported to show significant enrichment in matched ankylosing spondylitis synovial fluid. Reactive arthritis synovial fluid and blood previously showed some of these motif variants.

Generation of TCR beta libraries employed quantitative 5'-RACE incorporating molecular barcodes. TCRdb reanalysed the 5' RACE reads using MiXCR and keeps one entry per CDR3 protein. The table lists 450,000 to 550,000 distinct CDR3 sequences, over 4% of them singletons, with roughly 3.5% in the top ten. V usage is TRBV3-1 and J usage is TRBJ2-5; possibly TRBD1 for D (5 bases). Material: blood, either unsorted or a sorted T cell fraction (not recorded which). The clonotype comes from a male donor with ankylosing spondylitis. The chain's CDR3 is CASSERGSQETQYF. The CDR3 DNA reads TGTGCCAGCAGCGAAAGGGGTTCCCAAGAGACCCAGTACTTC.